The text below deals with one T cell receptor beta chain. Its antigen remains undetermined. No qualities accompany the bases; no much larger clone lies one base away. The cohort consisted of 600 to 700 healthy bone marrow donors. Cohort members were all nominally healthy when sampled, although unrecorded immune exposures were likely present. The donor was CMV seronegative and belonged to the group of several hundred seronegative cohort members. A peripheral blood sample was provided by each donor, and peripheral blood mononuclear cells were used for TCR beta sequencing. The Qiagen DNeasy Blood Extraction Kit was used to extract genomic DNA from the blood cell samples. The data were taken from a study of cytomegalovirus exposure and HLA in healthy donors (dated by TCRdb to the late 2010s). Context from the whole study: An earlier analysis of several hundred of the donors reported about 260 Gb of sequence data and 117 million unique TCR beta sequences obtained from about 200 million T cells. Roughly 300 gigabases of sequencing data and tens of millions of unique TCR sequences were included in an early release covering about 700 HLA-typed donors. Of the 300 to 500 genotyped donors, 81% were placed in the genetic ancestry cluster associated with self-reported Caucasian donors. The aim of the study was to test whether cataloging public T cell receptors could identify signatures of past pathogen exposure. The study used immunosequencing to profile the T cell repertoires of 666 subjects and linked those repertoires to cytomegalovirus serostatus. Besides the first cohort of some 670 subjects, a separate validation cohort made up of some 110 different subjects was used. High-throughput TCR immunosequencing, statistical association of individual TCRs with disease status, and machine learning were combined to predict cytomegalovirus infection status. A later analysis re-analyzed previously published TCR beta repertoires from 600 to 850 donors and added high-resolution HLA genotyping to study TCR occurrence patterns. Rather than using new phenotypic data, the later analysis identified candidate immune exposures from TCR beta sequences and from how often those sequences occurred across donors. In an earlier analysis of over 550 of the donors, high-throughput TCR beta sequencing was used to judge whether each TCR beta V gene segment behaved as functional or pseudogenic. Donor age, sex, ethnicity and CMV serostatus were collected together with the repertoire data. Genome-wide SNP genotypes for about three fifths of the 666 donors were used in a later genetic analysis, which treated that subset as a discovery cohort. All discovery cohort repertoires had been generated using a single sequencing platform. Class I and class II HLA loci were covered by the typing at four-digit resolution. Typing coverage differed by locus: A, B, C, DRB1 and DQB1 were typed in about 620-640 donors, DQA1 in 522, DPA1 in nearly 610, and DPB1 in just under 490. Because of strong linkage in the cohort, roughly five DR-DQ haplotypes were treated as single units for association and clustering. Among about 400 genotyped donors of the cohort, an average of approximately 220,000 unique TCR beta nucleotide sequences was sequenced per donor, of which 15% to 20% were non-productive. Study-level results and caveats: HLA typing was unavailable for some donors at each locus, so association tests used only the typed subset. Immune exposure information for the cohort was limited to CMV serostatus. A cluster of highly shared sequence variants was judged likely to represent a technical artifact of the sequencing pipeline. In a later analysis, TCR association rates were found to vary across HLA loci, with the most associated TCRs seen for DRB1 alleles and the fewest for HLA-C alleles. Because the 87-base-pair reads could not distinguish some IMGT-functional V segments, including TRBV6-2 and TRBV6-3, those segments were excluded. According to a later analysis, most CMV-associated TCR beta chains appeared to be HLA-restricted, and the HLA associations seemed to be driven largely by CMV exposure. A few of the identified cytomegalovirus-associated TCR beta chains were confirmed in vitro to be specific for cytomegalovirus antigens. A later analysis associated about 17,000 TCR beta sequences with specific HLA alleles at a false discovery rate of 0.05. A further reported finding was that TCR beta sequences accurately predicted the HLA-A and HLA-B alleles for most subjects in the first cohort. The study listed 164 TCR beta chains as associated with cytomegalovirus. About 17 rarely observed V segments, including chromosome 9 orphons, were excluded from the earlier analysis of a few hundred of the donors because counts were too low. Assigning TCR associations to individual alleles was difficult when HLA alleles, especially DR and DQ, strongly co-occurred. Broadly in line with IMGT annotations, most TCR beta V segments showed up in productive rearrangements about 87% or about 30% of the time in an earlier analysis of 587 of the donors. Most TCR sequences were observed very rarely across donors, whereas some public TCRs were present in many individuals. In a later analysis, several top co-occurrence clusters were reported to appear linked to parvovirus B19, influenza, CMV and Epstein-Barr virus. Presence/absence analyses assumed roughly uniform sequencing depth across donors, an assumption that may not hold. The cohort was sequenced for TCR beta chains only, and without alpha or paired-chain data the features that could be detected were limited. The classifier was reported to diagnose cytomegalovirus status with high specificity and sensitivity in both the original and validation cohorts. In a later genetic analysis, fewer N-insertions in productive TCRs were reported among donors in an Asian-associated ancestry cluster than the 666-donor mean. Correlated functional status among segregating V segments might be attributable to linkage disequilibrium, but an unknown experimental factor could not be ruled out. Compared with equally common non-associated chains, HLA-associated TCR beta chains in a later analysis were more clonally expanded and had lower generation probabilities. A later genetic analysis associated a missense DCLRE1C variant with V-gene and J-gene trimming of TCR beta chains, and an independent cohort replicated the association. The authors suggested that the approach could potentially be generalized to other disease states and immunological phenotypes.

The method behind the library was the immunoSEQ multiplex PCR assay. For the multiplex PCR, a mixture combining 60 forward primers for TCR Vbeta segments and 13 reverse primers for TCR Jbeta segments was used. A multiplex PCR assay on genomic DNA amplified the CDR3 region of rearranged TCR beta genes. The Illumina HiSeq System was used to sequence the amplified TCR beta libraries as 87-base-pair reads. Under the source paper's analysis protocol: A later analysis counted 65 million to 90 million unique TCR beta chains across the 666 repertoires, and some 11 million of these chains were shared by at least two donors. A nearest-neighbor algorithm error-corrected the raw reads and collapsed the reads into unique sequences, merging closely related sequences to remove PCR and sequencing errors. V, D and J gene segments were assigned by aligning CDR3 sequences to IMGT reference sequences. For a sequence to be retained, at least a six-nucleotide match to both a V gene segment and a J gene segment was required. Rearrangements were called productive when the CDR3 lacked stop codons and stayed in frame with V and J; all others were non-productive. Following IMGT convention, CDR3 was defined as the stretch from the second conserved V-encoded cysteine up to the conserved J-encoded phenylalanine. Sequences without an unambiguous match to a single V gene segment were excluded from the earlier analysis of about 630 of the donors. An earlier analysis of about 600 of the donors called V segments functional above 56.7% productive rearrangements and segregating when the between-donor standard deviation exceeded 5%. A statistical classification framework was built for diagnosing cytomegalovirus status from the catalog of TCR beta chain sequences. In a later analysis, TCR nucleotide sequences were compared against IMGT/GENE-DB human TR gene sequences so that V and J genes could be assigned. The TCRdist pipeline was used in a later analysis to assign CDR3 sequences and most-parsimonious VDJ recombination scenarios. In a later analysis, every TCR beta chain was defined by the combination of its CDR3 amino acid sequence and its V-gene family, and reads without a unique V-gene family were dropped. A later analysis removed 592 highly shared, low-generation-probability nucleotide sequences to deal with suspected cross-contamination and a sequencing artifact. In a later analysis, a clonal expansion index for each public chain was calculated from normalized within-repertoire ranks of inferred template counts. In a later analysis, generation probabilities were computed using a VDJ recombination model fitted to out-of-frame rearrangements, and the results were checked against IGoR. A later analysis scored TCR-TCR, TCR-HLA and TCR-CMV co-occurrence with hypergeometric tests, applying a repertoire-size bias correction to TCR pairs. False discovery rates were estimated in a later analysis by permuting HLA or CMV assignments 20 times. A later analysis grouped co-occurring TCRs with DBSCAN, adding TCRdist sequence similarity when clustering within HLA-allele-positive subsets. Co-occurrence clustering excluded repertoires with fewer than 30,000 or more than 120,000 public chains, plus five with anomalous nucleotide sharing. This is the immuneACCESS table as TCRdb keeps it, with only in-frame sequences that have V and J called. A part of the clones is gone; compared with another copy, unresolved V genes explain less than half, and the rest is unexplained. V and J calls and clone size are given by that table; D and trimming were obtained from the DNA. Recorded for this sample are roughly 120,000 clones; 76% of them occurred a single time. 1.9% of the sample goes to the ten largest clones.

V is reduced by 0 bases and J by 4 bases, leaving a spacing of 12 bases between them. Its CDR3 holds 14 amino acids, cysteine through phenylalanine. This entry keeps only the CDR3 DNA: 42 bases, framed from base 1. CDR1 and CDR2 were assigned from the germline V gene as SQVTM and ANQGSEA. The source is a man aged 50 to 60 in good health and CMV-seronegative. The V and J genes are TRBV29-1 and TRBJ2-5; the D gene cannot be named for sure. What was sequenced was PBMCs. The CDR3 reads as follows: CSVEDHRVGETQYF. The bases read TGCAGCGTTGAAGATCATCGGGTCGGAGAGACCCAGTACTTC.